The 10 T cell receptor beta chains reported below all come from one sample, sequenced in a study of T cells in Graves' hyperthyroidism and ophthalmopathy (dated by TCRdb to about 2019). Library method: multiplex PCR. TCRdb records Illumina HiSeq 2000 as the sequencer. The TCR beta CDR3 regions were amplified from the RNA transcripts. The TCR CDR3 was subjected to a first round of RT-PCR using the HTBI primer set and the Qiagen OneStep RT-PCR kit. The public reads were reanalyzed by TCRdb: fastp trimming at Q25, MiXCR alignment, in-frame beta chains only. Identical CDR3 proteins give one entry, which carries the most common genes and DNA. The sample table lists 350,000 to 400,000 distinct CDR3 sequences, about 14% of them with a count of one. The ten most abundant clones make up about 10% of the sample. Material for sequencing was blood. These TCRs come from a woman aged 60 to 75 with Graves' hyperthyroidism.

This rearrangement joins TRBV20-1 to TRBJ1-5, with D unclear. Germline CDR1 and CDR2: DFQATT and SNEGSKA (reference sequence). The CDR3 loop spans 12 amino acids. The V end was cut by 1 base, the J end by 7 bases, with 8 bases between. CDR3 sequence: CSARVGPQPQHF. CDR3 DNA sequence: TGCAGTGCTAGAGTAGGACCCCAGCCCCAGCATTTT.

V usage is TRBV25-1 and J usage is TRBJ2-7; 11 positions agree with TRBD1. Germline V gene sequence: CDR1 MGHDK, CDR2 SYGVNS. The V and J ends lost 3 bases and 6 bases, in that order; junction bases with no gene match: 13. The CDR3 length is 17 residues. The CDR3 DNA reads as TGTGCCAGCAGTGATGAGTTGGACAGGGGGCTCCCAGGCGAGCAGTACTTC. Protein sequence: CASSDELDRGLPGEQYF.

This clonotype showed up many times. V is TRBV18 and J is TRBJ1-1, with D maybe TRBD1 (6 bases). The germline V gene encodes CDR1 KGHSH and CDR2 LQKENI. CDR3 length: 16 amino acids. Trimming removed 4 bases at V and 0 bases at J, with 15 bases between. The CDR3 DNA follows: TGTGCCAGCTCACTAAGAAGGACAGTCATGAACACTGAAGCTTTCTTT. Protein sequence: CASSLRRTVMNTEAFF.

This clonotype showed up many times. V gene TRBV18 combines with J gene TRBJ2-3; D gene ambiguous. CDR1 and CDR2 from the germline V gene are KGHSH and LQKENI. CDR3 length: 14 amino acids. V was shortened by 6 bases and J by 3 bases, with 13 bases between the two germline ends. CDR3 in DNA: TGTGCCAGCTCCCCCGACGCTATTACAGATACGCAGTATTTT. This encodes CASSPDAITDTQYF. The whole variable domain, remainder taken from reference TRBV18 and TRBJ2-3, is NAGVMQNPRHLVRRRGQEARLRCSPMKGHSHVYWYRQLPEEGLKFMVYLQKENIIDESGMPKERFSAEFPKEGPSILRIQQVVRGDSAAYFCASSPDAITDTQYFGPGTRLTVL.

V usage is TRBV2 and J usage is TRBJ2-7; TRBD1 agrees at 11 bases. The germline V gene encodes CDR1 SNHLY and CDR2 FYNNEI. This CDR3 spans 14 amino acids. With 6 bases clipped from V and 4 bases from J, the junction kept 5 bases outside the gene matches. For the CDR3, the DNA is TGTGCCAGCAGGAGGACAGGGGGCGATTACGAGCAGTACTTC. This sequence encodes CASRRTGGDYEQYF.

CDR3 amino acids: CASSEPGADYGYTF. In nucleotides, the CDR3 is TGTGCCAGCAGCGAACCCGGGGCAGACTATGGCTACACCTTC. The chain recombines TRBV7-9 with TRBJ1-2; weak D call: TRBD1 (5 bases). The CDR3 is made up of 14 amino acids. The V end lost 5 bases, the J end lost 3 bases, and 13 bases lay between the germline ends. Germline V CDR1 and CDR2: SEHNR, FQNEAQ (reference sequence).

This clonotype was detected only once. The chain carries TRBV5-1 and TRBJ2-5; 7 bases are shared with TRBD2. J lost 5 bases, V lost 2 bases, and 3 bases had no gene match. Germline values: CDR1 SGHRS, CDR2 YFSETQ. The CDR3 has 13 amino acids. Written as DNA, the CDR3 is TGCGCCAGCAGCTTCCTAGCGGCGGAGACCCAGTACTTC. Its protein product is CASSFLAAETQYF.

In its sample, this clonotype was seen many times. V and J are TRBV12-3 or TRBV12-4 and TRBJ2-2, with 14 bases identical to TRBD2. The V gene end was trimmed by 5 bases and the J gene end by 6 bases; junction bases not matched to a gene: 8. The CDR3 is 17 residues long. CDR3 sequence reads: CASSETSGRALAGELFF. The CDR3 nucleotides read TGTGCCAGCAGTGAGACTAGCGGGAGGGCCTTAGCCGGGGAGCTGTTTTTT.

The rearrangement joins TRBV20-1 to TRBJ2-1; 11 nucleotides agree with TRBD2. CDR1 is DFQATT and CDR2 is SNEGSKA in the germline V gene (reference sequence). The CDR3 loop spans 18 amino acids. The V and J ends lost 1 base and 3 bases, in that order; junction bases with no gene match: 11. In DNA, the CDR3 is TGCAGTGCTAGAGCTGAACCGGGACTAGCGGCAAACTACAATGAGCAGTTCTTC. It codes for CSARAEPGLAANYNEQFF.

A single count supports this clonotype. This clone may be a read error of a much larger clone one base away. The chain employs TRBV24-1 and TRBJ2-1; 13 nucleotides align to TRBD2. J gave up 7 bases and V 5 bases, and 7 bases lay outside the gene matches. This CDR3 spans 16 amino acids. Germline values: CDR1 KGHDR, CDR2 SFDVKD. CDR3 amino acids: CATSGRTSGSRNEQFF. CDR3 in DNA: TGTGCCACCAGTGGCCGGACTAGCGGGAGTAGGAATGAGCAGTTCTTC.